The TCR beta chain under discussion was sequenced for a study of shared clonotypes between healthy human individuals (dated by TCRdb to about 2020). Study-level background: The cohort included a few men and a couple of women between 18 and 49 years of age. Per donor, three plates each were used for CD4 naive and CD4 memory, two for CD8 naive, and one for CD8 memory. Blood TCR repertoires of five healthy adults were deeply sequenced to estimate repertoire size and the extent of clonotype sharing between individuals. To increase sequencing depth and limit assay-specific biases, different laboratories used diverse techniques to prepare libraries and sequence TCR repertoires. Leukapheresis yielded between about 0.94 and 9.5 billion PBMCs per donor. The paper as a whole reports these results and caveats: Naive subsets generally had larger estimated clonotype richness than memory subsets. Because the study included only a small number of donors, the genetic and exposure-history diversity represented was limited. Only blood was sampled, and tissue TCR repertoires likely differ from those in blood. Higher generation probabilities were observed for clonotypes shared by all four sorted-subset donors than for non-shared clonotypes. Rarefaction of sorted-subset datasets indicated incomplete sequencing despite the large sequencing depth. Based on pairwise subsampling, the degree of clonotype sharing among donors was expected to be affected by sequencing depth. When a few donors were compared, the shared fraction of clonotypes was about 5.5% for naive CD4, approximately 3.5% for naive CD8, more than 2% for memory CD4, and roughly 0.43% for memory CD8.

With respect to this clone: The antigen it binds to is not known. Per-base quality was not reported, and no clone a single base away is much larger than it.

Using the deep immunoSEQ assay, TCR CDR3 regions were amplified from genomic DNA by multiplex PCR. For each cell subset, the extracted genomic DNA was distributed evenly across all wells of several immunoSEQ 96-well plates, and each plate served as one replicate. Each replicate PCR for sorted subsets received about 180 ng genomic DNA, equal to some 32,000 T cell genomes. The purified libraries were quantified using a Qubit 3.0 fluorometer, sized with a Bioanalyzer 2100, and then quantified again using the KAPA Library Quantification kit. Each immunoSEQ 96-well plate was sequenced on its own single-read 150-cycle Illumina NextSeq 550 flow cell. Turning to the authors' computational methods: Because the immunoSEQ output included only junctional sequences and no quality scores, the filtering could not be the same as the filtering used for full-length reads. To assign V/J genes and CDR3, sequences were annotated using PyIR, a Python wrapper for IgBLAST v1.9, with IMGT germline references. Any read was removed if the V/J assignment was weak (E-value above 1e-6), the CDR3 was missing, or the read contained stop codons, out-of-frame junctions, or ambiguous translated residues. V3J clonotypes were defined as sequences sharing the same inferred V gene, J gene, and CDR3 amino acid sequence. The percentage overlap between two repertoires was calculated by dividing the number of shared unique clonotypes by the size of the smaller repertoire. Richness of each repertoire was evaluated using RTK rarefaction, the Chao1 estimator, and Recon v2.1 estimates of unobserved clonotypes. Generation probabilities for all TCRbeta clonotypes obtained by the gDNA method from four donors were computed using OLGA. The source is immuneACCESS, and TCRdb retained only in-frame sequences with V and J called. Part of the clones is not carried over; for the studies checked, unresolved V genes explain less than half of this, and the remainder is unexplained. D and trimming were read from the DNA, whereas the V and J calls and clone size are those reported in that table. In all, the sample holds hundreds of thousands of clones, and more than 70% of those were seen once. About 1.8% of the sample lies in the top ten.

The donors were healthy, HIV-negative adults with no recently reported acute infections or vaccinations. Every donor was a Caucasian adult living in Nashville, Tennessee, USA. CD4+ T cells were enriched by magnetic negative selection, after which naive cells were positively selected on CD45RA and the negative fraction was taken as the memory subset. Blood was collected by leukapheresis, and PBMCs were isolated by Ficoll-Histopaque density gradient centrifugation and then cryopreserved in liquid nitrogen vapor phase. Analytical flow cytometry was used to check the purity and quantity of each magnetically sorted T cell population. Genomic DNA was isolated from every sorted fraction and measured by UV absorbance on a Nanodrop 2000c. The clonotype was recovered from a woman aged 25 to 39 in good health. Sequenced material: memory CD4+ T cells sorted from blood. Interpreted using the paper, the cell subset or site label stands for: CD45RA-negative fraction.

The DNA reads as follows: TGTGCCAGCAGCTCCGACCCATCTCAACAGGGACAAGAGACCCAGTACTTC. This codes for CASSSDPSQQGQETQYF. The rearrangement joined TRBV11-2 to TRBJ2-5; perhaps TRBD1 is the D gene, with 6 bases matching. From a lookup of the germline V gene, CDR1 and CDR2 are SGHAT and FQNNGV. V is clipped by 4 bases and J by 2 bases, and the sequence between their germline boundaries is 20 bases long. Including the terminal cysteine and phenylalanine, the CDR3 comprises 17 residues. Only the CDR3 region is kept as DNA, spanning 51 bases read in frame from base 1.